Listed below are T cell receptor beta chains from one sample, sequenced in a study of blood T cell repertoires in COVID-19. Profiled with immunoSEQ multiplex PCR; TCRdb holds only in-frame clones, not every one. Of some 130,000 clones listed, roughly 80% are singletons. The sample comprised peripheral blood. Receptors were obtained from a man aged 60 to 69 who had recovered from COVID-19. CDR3s include the opening cysteine and the closing phenylalanine or tryptophan. The D gene is left open where the match is weak. Size tells how often a clone was seen (once, few, many) or the class of an expanded clone, and some rows leave it out.

J: TRBJ2-7; V: TRBV28; D: -; size: -; CDR3: CASSFRGEQYF; DNA: TGTGCCAGCAGTTTTCGGGGGGAGCAGTACTTC
J: TRBJ1-2; V: TRBV3-1/TRBV3-2; D: -; size: -; CDR3: CASSQGKGSGYTF; DNA: TGTGCCAGCAGCCAAGGAAAAGGGAGTGGCTACACCTTC
J: TRBJ2-1; V: TRBV27; D: TRBD2; size: once; CDR3: CASSSRQPGLAGGGSYNEQFF; DNA: TGTGCCAGCAGTTCGCGACAACCGGGACTAGCGGGAGGGGGGTCCTACAATGAGCAGTTCTTC
J: TRBJ1-4; V: TRBV19; D: TRBD1; size: -; CDR3: CASSASPGTDEKLFF; DNA: TGTGCCAGTAGTGCCTCGCCGGGGACAGATGAAAAACTGTTTTTT
J: TRBJ2-7; V: TRBV4-1; D: -; size: -; CDR3: CASSQDQTFYEQYF; DNA: TGCGCCAGCAGCCAAGATCAGACTTTTTACGAGCAGTACTTC
J: TRBJ2-7; V: TRBV7-9; D: -; size: few; CDR3: CASSLGPSYEQYF; DNA: TGTGCCAGCAGCTTAGGTCCGAGCTACGAGCAGTACTTC
J: TRBJ1-1; V: TRBV29-1; D: -; size: once; CDR3: CSVGPGWGVSTEAFF; DNA: TGCAGCGTTGGGCCAGGGTGGGGTGTGAGCACTGAAGCTTTCTTT
J: TRBJ2-7; V: TRBV28; D: TRBD2; size: few; CDR3: CASSRTSGSSEQYF; DNA: TGTGCCAGCAGCCGGACTAGCGGGAGTTCCGAGCAGTACTTC
J: TRBJ2-2; V: TRBV4-2; D: TRBD2; size: -; CDR3: CASSQDALAGGRYTGELFF; DNA: TGTGCCAGCAGCCAAGATGCCCTAGCGGGAGGGAGGTACACCGGGGAGCTGTTTTTT
J: TRBJ1-2; V: TRBV3-1/TRBV3-2; D: TRBD1; size: -; CDR3: CASSPMRTGDGYTF; DNA: TGTGCCAGCAGCCCTATGAGGACAGGGGATGGCTACACCTTC
J: TRBJ1-5; V: TRBV5-8; D: -; size: -; CDR3: CASSSRLGQGYQPQHF; DNA: TGTGCCAGCAGCTCCCGATTGGGGCAGGGGTATCAGCCCCAGCATTTT
J: TRBJ2-5; V: TRBV19; D: -; size: few; CDR3: CASSKGRVKETQYF; DNA: TGTGCCAGTAGTAAGGGCAGGGTGAAAGAGACCCAGTACTTC
J: TRBJ1-6; V: TRBV5-1; D: TRBD1; size: -; CDR3: CASSPGDRYDSPLHF; DNA: TGCGCCAGCAGCCCTGGGGACAGATACGATTCACCCCTCCACTTT
J: TRBJ1-4; V: TRBV7-9; D: -; size: -; CDR3: CASSVHSRGEKLFF; DNA: TGTGCCAGCAGCGTCCACTCAAGAGGTGAAAAACTGTTTTTT
J: TRBJ1-2; V: TRBV27; D: TRBD1; size: -; CDR3: CASSGGQGSYGYTF; DNA: TGTGCCAGCAGTGGAGGACAGGGCTCCTATGGCTACACCTTC
J: TRBJ2-1; V: TRBV6-1; D: -; size: -; CDR3: CASSDQGRRLNEQFF; DNA: TGTGCCAGCAGTGACCAGGGCCGGCGCCTGAATGAGCAGTTCTTC
J: TRBJ1-6; V: TRBV14; D: -; size: once; CDR3: CASSRGRSGSPLHF; DNA: TGTGCCAGCAGCCGCGGACGCTCGGGATCACCCCTCCACTTT
J: TRBJ1-4; V: TRBV6-2/TRBV6-3; D: TRBD1; size: -; CDR3: CASSYSIQGATNEKLFF; DNA: TGTGCCAGCAGTTACTCGATACAGGGGGCAACTAATGAAAAACTGTTTTTT
J: TRBJ2-2; V: TRBV3-1/TRBV3-2; D: -; size: -; CDR3: CASSPGVSNTGELFF; DNA: TGTGCCAGCAGCCCCGGGGTATCGAACACCGGGGAGCTGTTTTTT
J: TRBJ1-1; V: TRBV12-3/TRBV12-4; D: -; size: -; CDR3: CASSLSPNTEAFF; DNA: TGTGCCAGCAGTTTGAGTCCTAACACTGAAGCTTTCTTT
J: TRBJ2-7; V: TRBV3-1/TRBV3-2; D: -; size: -; CDR3: CASSQGPGPYEQYF; DNA: TGTGCCAGCAGCCAGGGGCCGGGCCCCTACGAGCAGTACTTC
J: TRBJ2-3; V: TRBV19; D: TRBD2; size: -; CDR3: CASSIRRGDTDTQYF; DNA: TGTGCCAGTAGTATTAGGCGGGGGGACACAGATACGCAGTATTTT
J: TRBJ2-7; V: TRBV28; D: TRBD1; size: -; CDR3: CASSNPGQVSSYEQYF; DNA: TGTGCCAGCAGTAATCCGGGACAGGTCAGCTCCTACGAGCAGTACTTC
J: TRBJ1-5; V: TRBV30; D: -; size: -; CDR3: CAFGTPSGPQHF; DNA: TGTGCCTTTGGCACGCCCTCGGGGCCCCAGCATTTT
J: TRBJ2-2; V: TRBV11-2; D: -; size: -; CDR3: CASSFWGPANTGELFF; DNA: TGTGCCAGCAGCTTTTGGGGGCCCGCGAACACCGGGGAGCTGTTTTTT
J: TRBJ1-1; V: TRBV7-9; D: -; size: -; CDR3: CASRPQGTEAFF; DNA: TGTGCCAGCAGACCACAGGGAACTGAAGCTTTCTTT
J: TRBJ1-4; V: TRBV24-1; D: -; size: -; CDR3: CATSDTTNNEKLFF; DNA: TGTGCCACCAGTGATACGACTAATAATGAAAAACTGTTTTTT
J: TRBJ1-6; V: TRBV28; D: -; size: -; CDR3: CASSPSTGKGSPLHF; DNA: TGTGCCAGCAGCCCTTCCACAGGGAAGGGTTCACCCCTCCACTTT
J: TRBJ1-1; V: TRBV3-1/TRBV3-2; D: -; size: -; CDR3: CASRRGANTEAFF; DNA: TGTGCCAGCAGGCGGGGGGCGAACACTGAAGCTTTCTTT
J: TRBJ2-1; V: TRBV7-8; D: -; size: -; CDR3: CASSPRRQEQFF; DNA: TGTGCCAGCAGCCCCCGTCGCCAGGAGCAGTTCTTC
J: TRBJ1-4; V: TRBV5-1; D: -; size: -; CDR3: CASSLQGIGEKLFF; DNA: TGCGCCAGCAGCTTACAGGGAATAGGTGAAAAACTGTTTTTT
J: TRBJ2-3; V: TRBV11-2; D: TRBD2; size: -; CDR3: CASSSSGRLDTQYF; DNA: TGTGCCAGCAGCTCTAGCGGGAGACTAGATACGCAGTATTTT
J: TRBJ1-2; V: TRBV13; D: TRBD1; size: -; CDR3: CASSYTGVPGYTF; DNA: TGTGCCAGCAGCTACACAGGGGTCCCTGGCTACACCTTC
J: TRBJ2-1; V: TRBV7-2; D: TRBD2; size: -; CDR3: CASSLRREGQSEQFF; DNA: TGTGCCAGCAGCTTAAGGAGGGAGGGCCAGAGTGAGCAGTTCTTC
J: TRBJ1-2; V: TRBV28; D: -; size: once; CDR3: CASSSNPTGNGYTF; DNA: TGTGCCAGCAGTTCCAATCCAACAGGGAATGGCTACACCTTC
J: TRBJ2-2; V: TRBV6-6; D: TRBD2; size: -; CDR3: CASSPLAGGFTGELFF; DNA: TGTGCCAGCAGCCCACTAGCGGGAGGGTTCACCGGGGAGCTGTTTTTT
J: TRBJ2-2; V: TRBV28; D: -; size: -; CDR3: CATFTGELFF; DNA: TGTGCCACCTTTACCGGGGAGCTGTTTTTT
J: TRBJ1-5; V: TRBV2; D: -; size: -; CDR3: CASSTRRSNQPQHF; DNA: TGTGCCAGCAGTACCCGGAGGAGCAATCAGCCCCAGCATTTT
J: TRBJ1-1; V: TRBV6-5; D: -; size: -; CDR3: CASMGRKTEAFF; DNA: TGTGCCAGCATGGGGAGGAAAACTGAAGCTTTCTTT
J: TRBJ1-1; V: TRBV3-1/TRBV3-2; D: -; size: -; CDR3: CASSQEITGTAFF; DNA: TGTGCCAGCAGCCAGGAAATAACAGGGACAGCTTTCTTT
J: TRBJ2-3; V: TRBV5-1; D: -; size: few; CDR3: CASSLNPGGTDTQYF; DNA: TGCGCCAGCAGCTTGAATCCGGGGGGCACAGATACGCAGTATTTT
J: TRBJ2-1; V: TRBV6-2/TRBV6-3; D: TRBD2; size: -; CDR3: CASSLLAGQNNEQFF; DNA: TGTGCCAGCAGTTTACTAGCGGGACAGAACAATGAGCAGTTCTTC
J: TRBJ2-1; V: TRBV30; D: -; size: -; CDR3: CAWSVRLQTTYNEQFF; DNA: TGTGCCTGGAGTGTAAGATTACAGACTACCTACAATGAGCAGTTCTTC
J: TRBJ2-2; V: TRBV14; D: -; size: few; CDR3: CASSQTGVSGELFF; DNA: TGTGCCAGCAGCCAAACGGGAGTCTCCGGGGAGCTGTTTTTT
J: TRBJ2-3; V: TRBV7-2; D: -; size: -; CDR3: CASSLDPGDTQYF; DNA: TGTGCCAGCAGCTTAGATCCGGGAGATACGCAGTATTTT
J: TRBJ2-3; V: TRBV29-1; D: -; size: few; CDR3: CSVAYGDLADTQYF; DNA: TGCAGCGTTGCCTACGGGGATCTGGCAGATACGCAGTATTTT
J: TRBJ2-1; V: TRBV5-1; D: -; size: -; CDR3: CASSPGVSSYNEQFF; DNA: TGCGCCAGCAGCCCGGGGGTTAGCTCCTACAATGAGCAGTTCTTC
J: TRBJ2-3; V: TRBV4-2; D: TRBD2; size: once; CDR3: CASSQVGAGGDTQYF; DNA: TGTGCCAGCAGCCAAGTCGGGGCGGGGGGCGATACGCAGTATTTT
J: TRBJ2-7; V: TRBV6-2/TRBV6-3; D: -; size: -; CDR3: CASSPNYEQYF; DNA: TGTGCCAGCAGTCCCAACTACGAGCAGTACTTC
J: TRBJ2-3; V: TRBV20-1; D: -; size: -; CDR3: CSATGVNTQYF; DNA: TGCAGTGCCACGGGGGTGAATACGCAGTATTTT
J: TRBJ2-2; V: TRBV2; D: -; size: -; CDR3: CASSELGELFF; DNA: TGTGCCAGCAGTGAACTCGGGGAGCTGTTTTTT
J: TRBJ1-1; V: TRBV6-5; D: TRBD1; size: -; CDR3: CASSFTSGGAGTEAFF; DNA: TGTGCCAGCAGTTTCACTTCAGGGGGCGCAGGGACTGAAGCTTTCTTT
J: TRBJ2-1; V: TRBV11-2; D: TRBD2; size: -; CDR3: CASSLDSGGGAVNEQFF; DNA: TGTGCCAGCAGCTTAGATAGCGGCGGGGGGGCAGTCAATGAGCAGTTCTTC